The 22 T cell receptor beta chains reported below all come from one sample, sequenced in a study of blood T cell repertoires in COVID-19. Some clones are missing from TCRdb's copy, which holds only in-frame ones; the method was immunoSEQ multiplex PCR. The table includes 250,000 or so clones, around 89% detected once. Sequencing was done on a sample of peripheral blood. The receptors come from a man under 40 with COVID-19, enrolled during active disease.

V gene TRBV21-1 combines with J gene TRBJ2-1; TRBD1, the D gene given by the table, was not confirmed from the DNA. TRBV21-1 is a known pseudogene. The length of the CDR3 is 15 residues. CDR3 sequence reads: CASSKSNGSGNEQFF. The DNA of the CDR3 is TGTGCCAGCAGCAAATCGAATGGCTCAGGGAATGAGCAGTTCTTC.

The chain links TRBV13 to TRBJ1-6, with D unresolved. The V and J ends lost 4 bases and 5 bases respectively, with 9 bases between them. CDR1 and CDR2 (germline): PRHDT, FYEKMQ (reference sequence). The CDR3 contains 14 residues. CDR3 sequence reads: CASSYDNHNSPLHF. The DNA for the CDR3 is TGTGCCAGCAGCTACGACAACCATAATTCACCCCTCCACTTT.

The V and J genes are TRBV18 and TRBJ2-1; D uncertain. V was shortened by 2 bases and J by 3 bases, with 8 bases between the two germline ends. From germline, CDR1 is KGHSH and CDR2 LQKENI. The CDR3 runs 14 residues. The DNA of the CDR3 is TGTGCCAGCTCACCAAACCAGGACTACAATGAGCAGTTCTTC. Encoded protein: CASSPNQDYNEQFF.

This rearrangement joins TRBV6-6 to TRBJ2-7; 7 bases agree with TRBD1. CDR1 and CDR2 from the germline V gene are MNHNY and SVGAGI (reference sequence). CDR3 size: 14 residues. After removal of 7 bases from V and 0 bases from J, the junction contained 6 bases not matched to a gene. CDR3 nucleotides: TGTGCCAGCAAACAGGGGTTCAACTCCTACGAGCAGTACTTC. It translates to CASKQGFNSYEQYF.

V is TRBV7-2 and J is TRBJ1-6, with D hard to call. Germline loops: CDR1 SGHTA, CDR2 FQGNSA. CDR3 size: 14 residues. V was trimmed by 1 base and J by 6 bases, leaving 7 bases between them. CDR3 residues: CASSLDRANSPLHF. The CDR3 DNA follows: TGTGCCAGCAGCTTAGACAGAGCTAATTCACCCCTCCACTTT.

This chain connects TRBV29-1 to TRBJ1-5; maybe TRBD1 (5 bases). Germline-derived CDR1 and CDR2 are SQVTM and ANQGSEA. The CDR3 is 15 residues long. Deletions cut 7 bases from V and 3 bases from J, with 19 bases between. The CDR3 nucleotides read TGCAGCGCCGCTACAGGAATGGGAAACAATCAGCCCCAGCATTTT. Translation: CSAATGMGNNQPQHF.

The V and J genes are TRBV4-2 and TRBJ1-1; 7 nucleotides match TRBD1. This CDR3 has 14 amino acids. The trim removed 4 bases at V and 5 bases at J, leaving 7 bases unmatched. CDR1 is LGHNA and CDR2 is YNFKEQ in the germline V gene. The CDR3 loop reads CASSPRFRGTEAFF. Written as DNA, the CDR3 is TGTGCCAGCAGCCCGAGGTTCAGGGGGACTGAAGCTTTCTTT.

The chain employs TRBV7-2 and TRBJ1-4; the match to TRBD1 covers 11 bases. J gave up 7 bases and V 5 bases, and 3 bases lay outside the gene matches. The V gene's germline CDR1 is SGHTA and CDR2 FQGNSA. The CDR3 covers 14 residues. The CDR3 nucleotides read TGTGCCAGCAGCCCCGGACAGGGGGCTGAAAAACTGTTTTTT. Its translation is CASSPGQGAEKLFF.

The chain has TRBV7-9 and TRBJ1-6; TRBD1 matches at 7 bases. Germline V gene sequence: CDR1 SEHNR, CDR2 FQNEAQ (reference sequence). V gave up 1 base and J gave up 4 bases; unmatched junction bases: 7. The length of the CDR3 is 17 residues. This CDR3 is CASSLVAGGQYNSPLHF. The CDR3 nucleotides are TGTGCCAGCAGCTTAGTGGCGGGGGGACAGTATAATTCACCCCTCCACTTT.

The chain employs TRBV12-2 and TRBJ2-1; the table names TRBD2, a call not compared with the DNA. TRBV12-2 is annotated as a pseudogene. This CDR3 has 17 residues. This CDR3 is CASRFPEAGGFHNEQFF. The CDR3 DNA follows: TGTGCAAGTCGCTTCCCGGAAGCGGGGGGGTTCCACAATGAGCAGTTCTTC.

The chain recombines TRBV13 with TRBJ2-2, with 7 nucleotides matching TRBD2. The CDR3 is 18 residues long. The V and J ends lost 6 bases and 5 bases, in that order; junction bases with no gene match: 18. Germline CDR1 and CDR2: PRHDT and FYEKMQ (reference sequence). Written as DNA, the CDR3 is TGTGCCAGCAGTCCCTGGCTGGGGCTGACCGGGAGGACCGGGGAGCTGTTTTTT. It specifies CASSPWLGLTGRTGELFF.

The chain recombines TRBV9 with TRBJ1-2; D is unclear. CDR3 length: 19 residues. Per germline, CDR1 SGDLS and CDR2 YYNGEE. Trimming removed 3 bases at V and 0 bases at J, with 24 bases between. As DNA, the CDR3 is TGTGCCAGCAGCGCAGAGGGCTCCCGCCTCACCGCCTCTAACTATGGCTACACCTTC. It codes for CASSAEGSRLTASNYGYTF.

In DNA, the CDR3 is TGTGCCAGCAGTGAACGGGGAGCGGGCGGTCGGGAGACCCAGTACTTC. Encoded protein: CASSERGAGGRETQYF. This chain links TRBV25-1 with TRBJ2-5, with D possibly TRBD2 on 6 matching bases. The V end was cut by 2 bases, the J end by 5 bases, with 18 bases between. CDR3 size: 16 residues. The germline CDR1 and CDR2 sequences are MGHDK and SYGVNS.

The rearrangement uses TRBV5-1 and TRBJ2-1; D possibly corresponds to TRBD1 (5 bases). This CDR3 is built from 11 residues. V was trimmed by 6 bases and J by 6 bases, leaving 7 bases between them. CDR1 and CDR2 (germline): SGHRS, YFSETQ. The chain's CDR3 is CASNQGNEQFF. CDR3 nucleotide sequence: TGCGCCAGCAACCAGGGCAATGAGCAGTTCTTC.

This rearrangement joins TRBV14 to TRBJ1-2; D unresolved. The CDR3 length is 16 residues. CDR1 and CDR2 (germline): SGHDN, FVKESK. V lost 1 base, J lost 0 bases, and 12 bases lay in between. CDR3 region: CASSQVSGFANYGYTF. In nucleotides, the CDR3 is TGTGCCAGCAGCCAAGTCTCAGGTTTTGCTAACTATGGCTACACCTTC.

The chain is built from TRBV18 and TRBJ1-6; a weak D match, TRBD1 (5 bases). The germline V and J ends were trimmed by 1 base and 12 bases, with 7 bases remaining between them. CDR1 KGHSH and CDR2 LQKENI come from the germline V gene. The CDR3 consists of 12 residues. The CDR3 nucleotides read TGTGCCAGCTCACCACAGGGGTTACCCCTCCACTTT. It translates to CASSPQGLPLHF.

This chain links TRBV24-1 with TRBJ2-1; tentatively, D is TRBD1 (5 bases). Deletions cut 5 bases from V and 4 bases from J, with 5 bases between. The CDR3 loop spans 12 amino acids. Germline V CDR1 and CDR2: KGHDR, SFDVKD. This chain's CDR3 is CATSAGYNEQFF. CDR3 coding DNA: TGTGCCACCAGTGCAGGGTACAATGAGCAGTTCTTC.

The rearrangement joins TRBV10-2 to TRBJ2-7, with 7 bases fitting TRBD1. Trimming removed 1 base from V and 6 bases from J; junction bases left unmatched: 9. The germline gives CDR1 WSHSY, CDR2 SAAADI. This CDR3 contains 15 residues. The CDR3 sequence: CASSEWRQGTPEQYF. The CDR3 DNA follows: TGCGCCAGCAGTGAGTGGAGACAGGGTACCCCCGAGCAGTACTTC.

The V call is TRBV18, the J call TRBJ1-4, with 7 bases identical to TRBD1. With 3 bases clipped from V and 7 bases from J, the junction kept 14 bases outside the gene matches. The CDR3 has 17 residues. Germline CDR1 and CDR2: KGHSH and LQKENI. In DNA form, the CDR3 reads TGTGCCAGCTCACCCAGACTCCCAGGGGGAGGTAGTGAAAAACTGTTTTTT. It translates to CASSPRLPGGGSEKLFF.

J is TRBJ2-7 and V is TRBV5-1; 7 bases match TRBD1. J was trimmed by 2 bases and V by 5 bases; bases with no gene match: 7. Germline V gene data show CDR1 as SGHRS and CDR2 as YFSETQ. This CDR3 has 14 residues. In DNA form, the CDR3 reads TGCGCCAGCAGGCGACAGGGAACACCCTACGAGCAGTACTTC. Protein sequence: CASRRQGTPYEQYF.

The chain is built from TRBV5-1 and TRBJ2-7; 9 bases line up with TRBD1. In germline, CDR1 is SGHRS, CDR2 YFSETQ. The CDR3 spans 14 residues. The V segment lost 4 bases and the J segment 4 bases; nucleotides outside the gene matches: 6. CDR3 nucleotide sequence: TGCGCCAGCAGCGCGGACAGGGGTCCTTACGAGCAGTACTTC. Encoded protein: CASSADRGPYEQYF.

The J gene is TRBJ2-1, the V gene TRBV28; tentatively, D is TRBD2 (5 bases). The germline V gene encodes CDR1 MDHEN and CDR2 SYDVKM. There are 14 residues in the CDR3. Trimming removed 8 bases at V and 6 bases at J, with 17 bases between. The CDR3 DNA sequence: TGTGCCAGCGGGAGAGAGGGAGAGTTCAATGAGCAGTTCTTC. Translation: CASGREGEFNEQFF.